This passage covers 4 T cell receptor beta chains from one sample sequenced in a study of human T cells and chemical hapten exposure (dated by TCRdb to about 2021). This specimen's time point label, interpreted: patch test 2, 6 weeks after DPC sensitization. The treatment or condition label on this specimen signifies: therapeutic diphenylcyclopropenone sensitization with weekly scalp DPC. The library was generated by RACE. This sample was sequenced with a NextSeq 500. TCRdb ran its own pipeline on the public reads, namely fastp trimming at Q25 and MiXCR clone calling, and kept in-frame beta chains. For every CDR3 protein sequence, its rows merge into one entry that carries the most common genes and DNA. Here the sample has about 55,000 distinct CDR3 sequences; 9.5% to 10% occur a single time. The ten largest clonotypes hold less than 2% of the sample. The sequenced sample was whole blood, obtained in connection with sensitization to the hapten diphenylcyclopropenone (DPC). The source is a woman in her 50s with alopecia areata. Some clones in this sample may be carry-over from other donors' samples.

This clonotype was observed a few times. This chain links TRBV28 with TRBJ2-2; maybe TRBD1 (5 bases). The V end was cut by 8 bases, the J end by 7 bases, with 17 bases between. The germline CDR1 and CDR2 sequences are MDHEN and SYDVKM. The CDR3 sequence is 14 residues long. CDR3 DNA sequence: TGTGCCAGCGTTTCGGCAGGGCAGGTCGGGGAGCTGTTTTTT. It codes for CASVSAGQVGELFF. Looking up the rest from reference TRBV28 and TRBJ2-2 gives the full variable domain: DVKVTQSSRYLVKRTGEKVFLECVQDMDHENMFWYRQDPGLGLRLIYFSYDVKMKEKGDIPEGYSVSREKKERFSLILESASTNQTSMYLCASVSAGQVGELFFGEGSRLTVL.

This clonotype was seen repeatedly, ten times or more. The CDR3 region is CASSQGYQPGELFF. The CDR3 region has the DNA TGTGCCAGCAGCCAGGGGTATCAGCCCGGGGAGCTGTTTTTT. The rearrangement links TRBV4-2 to TRBJ2-2, with D hard to call. Trimming took 3 bases from V and 6 from J, leaving 11 bases between them. The length of the CDR3 is 14 residues. The germline V gene has CDR1 LGHNA and CDR2 YNFKEQ.

This clonotype showed up many times. This chain uses TRBV24-1 with TRBJ2-5; D is ambiguous. The CDR3 runs to 17 residues. With 2 bases removed from V and 1 base from J, the gap between germline ends came to 16 bases. Germline CDR1 KGHDR, CDR2 SFDVKD. The DNA of the CDR3 is TGTGCCACCAGTGATTCCACCCCCTCTCCCGGCCAAGAGACCCAGTACTTC. Translation gives CATSDSTPSPGQETQYF.

This clonotype was detected only a few times. CDR3 in amino acids: CASSQRGNLAEAFF. DNA of the CDR3: TGTGCCAGCAGCCAGCGGGGGAACTTGGCTGAAGCTTTCTTT. This rearrangement joins TRBV3-2 to TRBJ1-1; no DNA check was done on the table's D call, TRBD1. TRBV3-2 is designated a pseudogene. The CDR3 sequence is 14 residues long.